These T cell receptor beta chains were read from a single sample in a study of CD8 T cell repertoires and HIV-1 epitope variants. These TCRs' antigens remain unknown. The data were produced by immunoSEQ multiplex PCR, yet TCRdb's version contains in-frame clones alone and is incomplete. The table has 4,500 to 7,000 clones, roughly 65% seen once; the top ten hold around two fifths. The sample was cultured CD8+ T cells derived from PBMCs. The receptors originated from a male donor with HIV. Both conserved end residues are part of each CDR3. Each record gives: J gene, D gene, clone size, V gene, CDR3 protein, CDR3 DNA. The D gene is left open where the match is weak. The listing skips clone size in some rows; elsewhere it reads once, few, many or a size class.

j_gene: TRBJ1-1; d_gene: NA; abundance: NA; v_gene: TRBV6-6; CDR3aa: CASSYGHMNTEAFF; CDR3nt: TGTGCCAGCAGTTACGGACATATGAACACTGAAGCTTTCTTT
j_gene: TRBJ1-1; d_gene: NA; abundance: NA; v_gene: TRBV7-6; CDR3aa: CASSLEVSFNTEAFF; CDR3nt: TGTGCCAGCAGCTTAGAGGTCAGCTTTAACACTGAAGCTTTCTTT
j_gene: TRBJ2-5; d_gene: NA; abundance: few; v_gene: TRBV9; CDR3aa: CASTSPRTQYF; CDR3nt: TGTGCCAGCACCAGCCCGAGGACCCAGTACTTC
j_gene: TRBJ2-5; d_gene: TRBD2; abundance: NA; v_gene: TRBV5-1; CDR3aa: CASSFYSGRRGETQYF; CDR3nt: TGCGCCAGCAGTTTTTATAGCGGGAGAAGGGGAGAGACCCAGTACTTC
j_gene: TRBJ2-5; d_gene: TRBD2; abundance: NA; v_gene: TRBV7-2; CDR3aa: CASSLGLSGGVLTQYF; CDR3nt: TGTGCCAGCAGCCTCGGACTAAGCGGGGGGGTTTTGACCCAGTACTTC
j_gene: TRBJ2-3; d_gene: NA; abundance: once; v_gene: TRBV9; CDR3aa: CASSASGDTQYF; CDR3nt: TGTGCCAGCAGCGCTTCAGGGGATACGCAGTATTTT
j_gene: TRBJ1-6; d_gene: NA; abundance: NA; v_gene: TRBV6-5; CDR3aa: CASSTHNRSPLHF; CDR3nt: TGTGCCAGCAGTACCCATAACAGGTCACCCCTCCACTTT
j_gene: TRBJ1-1; d_gene: NA; abundance: few; v_gene: TRBV6-5; CDR3aa: CASSQTGSEAFF; CDR3nt: TGTGCCAGCAGTCAAACCGGATCTGAAGCTTTCTTT
j_gene: TRBJ2-3; d_gene: TRBD2; abundance: NA; v_gene: TRBV27; CDR3aa: CASSPSGGGTDTQYF; CDR3nt: TGTGCCAGCAGTCCCTCCGGCGGGGGGACAGATACGCAGTATTTT
j_gene: TRBJ1-3; d_gene: TRBD1; abundance: NA; v_gene: TRBV6-1; CDR3aa: CASSVTGEGNTIYF; CDR3nt: TGTGCCAGCAGTGTTACAGGGGAGGGAAACACCATATATTTT
j_gene: TRBJ2-2; d_gene: NA; abundance: NA; v_gene: TRBV21-1; CDR3aa: CASSKDLLNTGELFF; CDR3nt: TGTGCCAGCAGCAAAGACCTACTGAACACCGGGGAGCTGTTTTTT
j_gene: TRBJ1-5; d_gene: NA; abundance: NA; v_gene: TRBV27; CDR3aa: CASSPLGPVGQPQHF; CDR3nt: TGTGCCAGCAGTCCATTGGGTCCCGTGGGACAGCCCCAGCATTTT